The sequence of this TCR beta chain was determined in a study of OX40 agonist ivuxolimab in advanced cancers. Overall study: Patients were infused with ivuxolimab every 2 weeks at 0.01 to 10 mg/kg.

Measured with immunoSEQ multiplex PCR; TCRdb has only the in-frame clones, and not every one. The sample shows roughly 40,000 clones, around nine tenths of them seen only once. CDR1 is SGDLS and CDR2 is YYNGEE in the germline V gene. The V gene end was trimmed by 0 bases and the J gene end by 1 base; junction bases not matched to a gene: 2. The CDR3 covers 16 residues. The clonotype was recovered from an adult with an advanced solid tumor such as melanoma, head and neck, liver or kidney cancer. The chain combines TRBV9 with TRBJ2-4, with 9 positions matching TRBD1. The sequencing used CD4+ or CD8+ T cells sorted from blood, collected in a trial of the OX40 agonist ivuxolimab. CDR3 bases: TGTGCCAGCAGCGTAGAAGACAGGGGGGCCAAAAACATTCAGTACTTC. Translated, it gives CASSVEDRGAKNIQYF.